What follows are 8 T cell receptor beta chains derived from one specimen sequenced in a study of shared clonotypes between healthy human individuals. CD8 cells regarded as naive lacked CD45RO, were positively chosen for CCR7, and omitted terminally differentiated effector memory CD45RA+ cells. Sequencing used immunoSEQ multiplex PCR; TCRdb keeps in-frame clones, though not all of them. The top ten hold roughly 0.1% of the sample, which has nearly 600,000 clones, 95% to 96% seen once. Sequencing was performed on naive CD8+ T cells sorted from blood. These TCRs come from a woman in her twenties or thirties in good health.

The chain has TRBV5-6 and TRBJ2-1; D remains unclear. The CDR3 length is 13 residues. Deletions cut 3 bases from V and 8 bases from J, with 12 bases between. Germline-derived CDR1 and CDR2 are SGHDT and YYEEEE. Here the CDR3 DNA reads TGTGCCAGCAGCTATTATGATCCCGATGAGCAGTTCTTC. It translates to CASSYYDPDEQFF.

The rearrangement joins TRBV15 to TRBJ2-7; no firm D call. CDR3 length: 13 amino acids. V was clipped by 1 base and J by 2 bases, with 6 bases between them. Germline V lookup: CDR1 LNHNV, CDR2 YYDKDF (reference sequence). The CDR3 protein is CATSRGEAYEQYF. CDR3 in DNA: TGTGCCACCAGCAGAGGTGAGGCCTACGAGCAGTACTTC.

The chain combines TRBV6-1 with TRBJ2-1, with D perhaps matching TRBD1 or TRBD2 (5 bases each). CDR3 length equals 15 residues. Trimming shortened V by 1 base and J by 3 bases, and 10 bases separated the two germline ends. CDR1 MNHNS and CDR2 SASEGT come from the germline V gene. CDR3 sequence reads: CASSEGRGYYNEQFF. CDR3 coding DNA: TGTGCCAGCAGTGAAGGTCGGGGCTACTACAATGAGCAGTTCTTC.

The V gene is TRBV27, the J gene TRBJ1-1; 11 nucleotides agree with TRBD1. CDR1 and CDR2 (germline): MNHEY, SMNVEV (reference sequence). Losses at the gene ends were 6 bases for V and 1 base for J; bases not matched to a gene: 7. This CDR3 contains 16 residues. CDR3 in amino acids: CASSFGQGAGNTEAFF. DNA of the CDR3: TGTGCCAGCAGCTTCGGACAGGGGGCTGGGAACACTGAAGCTTTCTTT.

The V gene is TRBV9, the J gene TRBJ1-1; maybe TRBD1 (5 bases). The CDR3 length is 14 residues. CDR1 SGDLS and CDR2 YYNGEE come from the germline V gene. V shed 4 bases and J shed 5 bases, with 15 bases lying between them. CDR3 in DNA: TGTGCCAGCAGCCCAGGAGGGGATACTACTGAAGCTTTCTTT. As protein: CASSPGGDTTEAFF.

V is TRBV7-9 and J is TRBJ1-5; D is perhaps TRBD1 (5 bases). The CDR3 is 17 amino acids. The V end lost 5 bases, the J end lost 4 bases, and 21 bases lay between the germline ends. Germline CDR1 reads SEHNR; CDR2 reads FQNEAQ (reference sequence). The CDR3 sequence is CASSLAGHDSANQPQHF. The CDR3 region has the DNA TGTGCCAGCAGCCTGGCGGGGCATGACAGCGCGAATCAGCCCCAGCATTTT.

The chain couples TRBV4-1 to TRBJ2-1; D is unclear. V shed 0 bases and J shed 5 bases, with 20 bases lying between them. CDR1 and CDR2 (germline): MGHRA, YSYEKL. The CDR3 spans 18 residues. For the CDR3, the DNA is TGCGCCAGCAGCCAAGACGAAGGGCTTTTAGGAAACAACAATGAGCAGTTCTTC. Amino acid sequence: CASSQDEGLLGNNNEQFF.

This chain joins TRBV5-6 and TRBJ2-6; D is tentatively TRBD1 or TRBD2 (5 bases each). The length of the CDR3 is 18 residues. The V end was cut by 3 bases, the J end by 0 bases, with 16 bases between. Germline V gene data show CDR1 as SGHDT and CDR2 as YYEEEE. Here the CDR3 reads CASSYRPGPISGANVLTF. The CDR3, as DNA: TGTGCCAGCAGCTACAGACCGGGACCGATCTCTGGGGCCAACGTCCTGACTTTC.